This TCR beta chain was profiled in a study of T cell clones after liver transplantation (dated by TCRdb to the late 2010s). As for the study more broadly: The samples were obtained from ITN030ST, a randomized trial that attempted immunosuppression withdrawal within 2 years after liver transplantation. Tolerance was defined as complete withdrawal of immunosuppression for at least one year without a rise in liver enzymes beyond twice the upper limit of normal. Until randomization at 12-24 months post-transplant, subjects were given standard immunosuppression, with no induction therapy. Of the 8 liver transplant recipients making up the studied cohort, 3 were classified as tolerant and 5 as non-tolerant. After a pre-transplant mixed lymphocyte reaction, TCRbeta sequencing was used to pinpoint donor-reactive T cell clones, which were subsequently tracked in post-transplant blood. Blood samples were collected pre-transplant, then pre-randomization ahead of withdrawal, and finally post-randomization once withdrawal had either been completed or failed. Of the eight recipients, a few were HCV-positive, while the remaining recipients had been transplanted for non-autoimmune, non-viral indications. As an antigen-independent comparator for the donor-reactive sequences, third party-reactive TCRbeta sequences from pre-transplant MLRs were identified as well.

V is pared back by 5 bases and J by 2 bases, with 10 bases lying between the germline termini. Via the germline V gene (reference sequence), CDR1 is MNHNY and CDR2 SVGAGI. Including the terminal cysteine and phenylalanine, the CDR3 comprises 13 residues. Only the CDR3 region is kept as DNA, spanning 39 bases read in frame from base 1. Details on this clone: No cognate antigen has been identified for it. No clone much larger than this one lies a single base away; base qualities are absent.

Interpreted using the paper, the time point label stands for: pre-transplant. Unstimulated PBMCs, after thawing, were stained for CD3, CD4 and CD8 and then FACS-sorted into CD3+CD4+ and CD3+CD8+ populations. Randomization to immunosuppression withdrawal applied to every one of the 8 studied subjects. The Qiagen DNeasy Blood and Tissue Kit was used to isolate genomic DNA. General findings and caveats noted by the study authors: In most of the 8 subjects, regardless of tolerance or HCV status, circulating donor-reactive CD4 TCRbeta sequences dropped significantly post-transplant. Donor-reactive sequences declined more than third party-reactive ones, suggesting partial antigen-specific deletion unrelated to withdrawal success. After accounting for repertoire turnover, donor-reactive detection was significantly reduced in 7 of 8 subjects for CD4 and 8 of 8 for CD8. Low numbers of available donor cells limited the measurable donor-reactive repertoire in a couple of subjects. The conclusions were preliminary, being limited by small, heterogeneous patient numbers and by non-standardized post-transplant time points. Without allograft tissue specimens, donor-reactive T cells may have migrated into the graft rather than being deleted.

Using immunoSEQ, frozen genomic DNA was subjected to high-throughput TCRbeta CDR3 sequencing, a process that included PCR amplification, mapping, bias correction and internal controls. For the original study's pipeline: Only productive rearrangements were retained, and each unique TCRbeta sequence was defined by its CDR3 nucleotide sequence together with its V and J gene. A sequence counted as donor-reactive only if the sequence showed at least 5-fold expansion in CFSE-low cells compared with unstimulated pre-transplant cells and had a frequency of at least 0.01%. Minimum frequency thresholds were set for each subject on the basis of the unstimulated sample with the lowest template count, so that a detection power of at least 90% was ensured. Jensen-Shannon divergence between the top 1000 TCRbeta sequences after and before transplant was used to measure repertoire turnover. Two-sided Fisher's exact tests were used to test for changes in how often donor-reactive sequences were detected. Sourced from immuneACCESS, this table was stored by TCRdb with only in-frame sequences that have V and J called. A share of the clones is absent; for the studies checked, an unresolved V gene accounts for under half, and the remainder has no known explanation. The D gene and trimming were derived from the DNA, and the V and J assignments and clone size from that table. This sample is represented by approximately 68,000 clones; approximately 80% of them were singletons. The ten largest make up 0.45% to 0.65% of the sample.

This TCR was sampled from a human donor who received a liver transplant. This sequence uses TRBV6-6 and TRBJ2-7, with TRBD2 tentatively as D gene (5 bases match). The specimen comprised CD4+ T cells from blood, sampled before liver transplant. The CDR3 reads CASSNGITYEQYF. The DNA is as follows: TGTGCCAGCAGTAACGGGATAACCTACGAGCAGTACTTC.